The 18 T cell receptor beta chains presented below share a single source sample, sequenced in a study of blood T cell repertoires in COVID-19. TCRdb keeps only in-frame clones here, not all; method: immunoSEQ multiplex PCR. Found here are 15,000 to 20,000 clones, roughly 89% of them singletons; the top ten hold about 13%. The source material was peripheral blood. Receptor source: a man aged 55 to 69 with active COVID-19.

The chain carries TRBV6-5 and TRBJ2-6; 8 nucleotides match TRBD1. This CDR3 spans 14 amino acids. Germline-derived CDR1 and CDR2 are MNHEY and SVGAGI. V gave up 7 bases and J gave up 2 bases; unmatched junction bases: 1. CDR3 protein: CASMDRAGANVLTF. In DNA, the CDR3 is TGTGCCAGCATGGACAGGGCTGGGGCCAACGTCCTGACTTTC.

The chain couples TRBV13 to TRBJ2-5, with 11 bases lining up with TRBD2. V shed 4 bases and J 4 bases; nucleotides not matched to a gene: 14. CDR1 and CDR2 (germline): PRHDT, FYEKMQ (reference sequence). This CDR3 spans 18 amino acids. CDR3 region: CASSSPDPSGGPPETQYF. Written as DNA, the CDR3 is TGTGCCAGCAGCTCCCCCGACCCTAGCGGGGGGCCCCCAGAGACCCAGTACTTC. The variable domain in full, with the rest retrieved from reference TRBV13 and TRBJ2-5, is AAGVIQSPRHLIKEKRETATLKCYPIPRHDTVYWYQQGPGQDPQFLISFYEKMQSDKGSIPDRFSAQQFSDYHSELNMSSLELGDSALYFCASSSPDPSGGPPETQYFGPGTRLLVL.

The CDR3 here is CASSSSGGALEKLFF. The CDR3 bases are TGTGCCAGCAGCTCCAGTGGGGGGGCGCTGGAAAAACTGTTTTTT. The rearrangement uses TRBV7-2 and TRBJ1-4; D perhaps matches TRBD1 (6 bases). Between the trimmed V and J ends, which lost 4 bases and 8 bases, there was a span of 17 bases. CDR1 is SGHTA, CDR2 FQGNSA, per germline. CDR3 size: 15 residues. The full variable domain, in which reference TRBV7-2 and TRBJ1-4 provide the parts outside the CDR3, is GAGVSQSPSNKVTEKGKDVELRCDPISGHTALYWYRQSLGQGLEFLIYFQGNSAPDKSGLPSDRFSAERTGGSVSTLTIQRTQQEDSAVYLCASSSSGGALEKLFFGSGTQLSVL.

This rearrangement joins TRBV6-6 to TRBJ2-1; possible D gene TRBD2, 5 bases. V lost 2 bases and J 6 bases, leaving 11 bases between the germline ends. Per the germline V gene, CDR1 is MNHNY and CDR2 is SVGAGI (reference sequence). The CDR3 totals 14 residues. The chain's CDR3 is CASSYGGWGNEQFF. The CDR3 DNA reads TGTGCCAGCAGTTACGGCGGGTGGGGCAATGAGCAGTTCTTC.

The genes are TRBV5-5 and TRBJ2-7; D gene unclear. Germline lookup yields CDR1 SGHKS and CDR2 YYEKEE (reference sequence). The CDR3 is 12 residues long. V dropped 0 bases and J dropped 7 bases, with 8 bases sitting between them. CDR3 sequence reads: CASSLGLREQYF. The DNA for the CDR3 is TGTGCCAGCAGCTTGGGGCTTCGAGAGCAGTACTTC.

DNA for the CDR3: TGTGCCAGTAGTATATATCCTGGCCGCTATCAGCCCCAGCATTTT. It encodes CASSIYPGRYQPQHF. The rearrangement links TRBV19 to TRBJ1-5; D ambiguous. The CDR3 is 15 residues long. V was cut by 2 bases and J by 5 bases, with 13 bases left in between. Looked up from germline, CDR1 is LNHDA and CDR2 is SQIVND (reference sequence). The whole variable domain, filled in from reference TRBV19 and TRBJ1-5, reads DGGITQSPKYLFRKEGQNVTLSCEQNLNHDAMYWYRQDPGQGLRLIYYSQIVNDFQKGDIAEGYSVSREKKESFPLTVTSAQKNPTAFYLCASSIYPGRYQPQHFGDGTRLSIL.

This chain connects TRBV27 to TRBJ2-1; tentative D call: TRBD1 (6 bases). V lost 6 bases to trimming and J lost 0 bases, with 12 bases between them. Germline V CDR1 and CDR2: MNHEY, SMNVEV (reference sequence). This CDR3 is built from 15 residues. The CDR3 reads CASSLTGSSYNEQFF. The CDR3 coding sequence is TGTGCCAGCAGCCTAACAGGGAGCTCCTACAATGAGCAGTTCTTC.

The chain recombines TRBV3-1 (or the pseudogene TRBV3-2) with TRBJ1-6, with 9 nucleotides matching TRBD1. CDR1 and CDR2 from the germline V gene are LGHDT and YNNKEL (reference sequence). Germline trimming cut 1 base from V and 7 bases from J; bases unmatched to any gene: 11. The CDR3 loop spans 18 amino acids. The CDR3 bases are TGTGCCAGCAGCCAAGGTTTGGGGACAGGGTTTTTGAATTCACCCCTCCACTTT. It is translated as CASSQGLGTGFLNSPLHF.

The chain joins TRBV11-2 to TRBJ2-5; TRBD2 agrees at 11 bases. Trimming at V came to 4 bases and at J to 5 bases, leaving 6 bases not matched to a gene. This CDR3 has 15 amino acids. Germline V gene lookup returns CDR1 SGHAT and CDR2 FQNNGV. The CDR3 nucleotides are TGTGCCAGCAGCTATAGCGGGGGGGCGGGTGAGACCCAGTACTTC. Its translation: CASSYSGGAGETQYF.

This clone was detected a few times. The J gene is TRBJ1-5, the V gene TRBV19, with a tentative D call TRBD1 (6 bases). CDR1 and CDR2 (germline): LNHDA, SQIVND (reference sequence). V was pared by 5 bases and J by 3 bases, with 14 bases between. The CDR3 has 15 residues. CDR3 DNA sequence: TGTGCCAGTAGTCTGGCAGGGGCCAACAATCAGCCCCAGCATTTT. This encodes CASSLAGANNQPQHF.

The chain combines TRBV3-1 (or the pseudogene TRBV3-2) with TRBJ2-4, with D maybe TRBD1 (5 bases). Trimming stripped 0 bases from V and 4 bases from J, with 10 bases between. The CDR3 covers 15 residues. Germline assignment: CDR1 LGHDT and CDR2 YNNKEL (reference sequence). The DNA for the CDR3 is TGTGCCAGCAGCCAAGAGGGGCAGGGAAAAAACATTCAGTACTTC. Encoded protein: CASSQEGQGKNIQYF.

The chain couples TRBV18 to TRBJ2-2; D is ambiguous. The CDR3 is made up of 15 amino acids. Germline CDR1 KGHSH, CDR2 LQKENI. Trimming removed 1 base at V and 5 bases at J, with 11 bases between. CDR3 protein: CASSPQNRITGELFF. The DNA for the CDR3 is TGTGCCAGCTCACCACAAAATAGAATTACCGGGGAGCTGTTTTTT.

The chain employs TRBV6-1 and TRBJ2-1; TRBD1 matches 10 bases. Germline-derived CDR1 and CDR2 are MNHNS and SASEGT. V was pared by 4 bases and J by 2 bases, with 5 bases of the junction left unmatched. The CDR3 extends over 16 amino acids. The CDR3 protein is CASSGRDRGAYNEQFF. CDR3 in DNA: TGTGCCAGCAGTGGGCGGGACAGGGGCGCCTACAATGAGCAGTTCTTC.

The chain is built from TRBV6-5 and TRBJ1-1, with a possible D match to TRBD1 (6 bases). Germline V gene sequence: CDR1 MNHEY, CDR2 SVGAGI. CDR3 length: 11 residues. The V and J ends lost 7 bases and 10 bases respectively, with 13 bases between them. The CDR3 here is CASIKGGPAFF. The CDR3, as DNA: TGTGCCAGCATTAAGGGGGGGCCAGCTTTCTTT.

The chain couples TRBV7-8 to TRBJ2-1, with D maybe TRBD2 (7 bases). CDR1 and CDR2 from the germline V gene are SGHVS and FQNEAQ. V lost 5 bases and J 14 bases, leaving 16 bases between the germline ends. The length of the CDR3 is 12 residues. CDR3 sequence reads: CASSRYGGRKFF. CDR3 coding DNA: TGTGCCAGCAGCCGCTACGGGGGGCGGAAGTTCTTC.

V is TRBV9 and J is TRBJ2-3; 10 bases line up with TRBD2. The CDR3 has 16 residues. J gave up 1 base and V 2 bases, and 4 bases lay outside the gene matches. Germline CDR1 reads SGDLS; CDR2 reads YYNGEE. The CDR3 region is CASSVSGGSRTDTQYF. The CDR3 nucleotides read TGTGCCAGCAGCGTTAGCGGGGGGTCCCGCACAGATACGCAGTATTTT.

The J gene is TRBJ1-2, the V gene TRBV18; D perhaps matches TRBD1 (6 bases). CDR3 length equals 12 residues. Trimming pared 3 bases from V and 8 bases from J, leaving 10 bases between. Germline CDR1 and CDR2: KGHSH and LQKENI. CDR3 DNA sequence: TGTGCCAGCTCACCGACAGGAAAAGGCTACACCTTC. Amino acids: CASSPTGKGYTF.

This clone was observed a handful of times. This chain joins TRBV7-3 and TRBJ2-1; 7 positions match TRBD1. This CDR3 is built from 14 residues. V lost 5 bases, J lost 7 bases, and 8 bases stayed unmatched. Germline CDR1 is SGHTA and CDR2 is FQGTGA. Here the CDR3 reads CASSPDRAVNEQFF. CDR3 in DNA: TGTGCCAGCAGCCCAGACAGGGCGGTGAATGAGCAGTTCTTC.